These 9 T cell receptor beta chains were all obtained from the same sample, sequenced in a study of radiotherapy plus CTLA-4 blockade in lung cancer. Produced via immunoSEQ multiplex PCR; TCRdb's table is partial and in-frame only. The profile covers 50,000 to 60,000 clones, with more than 60% appearing a single time and about 15% taken by the ten largest. The sample consisted of peripheral blood, taken from a patient treated with radiotherapy plus ipilimumab. Receptors originate from a human donor with non-small cell lung cancer who had a complete response to radiotherapy plus ipilimumab.

This clone was observed a few times. The chain links TRBV10-3 to TRBJ1-4; possibly TRBD1 for D (6 bases). The V gene lost 0 bases and the J gene lost 8 bases, with 13 bases spanning the gap. Germline V gene sequence: CDR1 ENHRY, CDR2 SYGVKD. This CDR3 is 15 amino acids long. The CDR3 loop reads CAISESRGGEEKLFF. The CDR3 region has the DNA TGTGCCATCAGTGAGTCGAGGGGGGGGGAAGAAAAACTGTTTTTT.

J is TRBJ2-1 and V is TRBV19, with a tentative D call TRBD2 (6 bases). The V gene lost 4 bases and the J gene lost 13 bases, with 20 bases spanning the gap. CDR1 is LNHDA, CDR2 SQIVND, per germline (reference sequence). The CDR3 length is 14 residues. The CDR3 DNA follows: TGTGCCAGTAGTACCCTGATGGGGGAGACTAGTCAGTTCTTC. It codes for CASSTLMGETSQFF.

This sequence joins TRBV5-4 and TRBJ2-1; possible D gene TRBD1, 6 bases. The CDR3 spans 15 residues. V dropped 2 bases and J dropped 5 bases, with 14 bases sitting between them. The germline V gene has CDR1 SGHNT and CDR2 YYREEE (reference sequence). The CDR3 DNA is TGTGCCAGCAGCTTCTCACCGGACAGTAACAATGAGCAGTTCTTC. Amino acids: CASSFSPDSNNEQFF.

This rearrangement joins TRBV10-3 to TRBJ1-2; tentatively, D is TRBD1 (5 bases). This CDR3 region has 13 residues. V lost 4 bases and J lost 6, with 12 bases in between. Per germline, CDR1 ENHRY and CDR2 SYGVKD. The CDR3 loop reads CAISVREGHGYTF. CDR3 DNA: TGTGCCATCAGTGTACGGGAGGGGCATGGCTACACCTTC.

The rearrangement links TRBV5-6 to TRBJ1-2, with no clear D. With 0 bases removed from V and 2 bases from J, the gap between germline ends came to 14 bases. Germline CDR1 is SGHDT and CDR2 is YYEEEE. This CDR3 is built from 16 residues. CDR3 protein: CASSLARSAVNYGYTF. The CDR3 nucleotides are TGTGCCAGCAGCTTGGCTAGGTCGGCAGTAAACTATGGCTACACCTTC.

This clone has a single count. V and J are TRBV15 and TRBJ2-3; 9 nucleotides match TRBD2. V lost 6 bases, J lost 0 bases, and 7 bases stayed unmatched. The CDR3 extends over 16 amino acids. Germline V gene data show CDR1 as LNHNV and CDR2 as YYDKDF (reference sequence). The CDR3 DNA sequence: TGTGCCACCAGAGGCGGGGGGGACACTAGCACAGATACGCAGTATTTT. Translating gives CATRGGGDTSTDTQYF.

Turning to this clone: Other DNA sequences in the same sample also yield this CDR3. V and J are TRBV9 and TRBJ1-3; 8 bases match TRBD1. This CDR3 comprises 16 residues. J gave up 0 bases and V 4 bases, and 6 bases lay outside the gene matches. Germline loops: CDR1 SGDLS, CDR2 YYNGEE. The CDR3 reads CASSLGQGYSGNTIYF. The CDR3 nucleotides read TGTGCCAGCAGCCTCGGACAGGGATACTCTGGAAACACCATATATTTT.

This clone was seen only a few times. The rearrangement joins TRBV5-8 to TRBJ2-6, with unresolved D. CDR1 is SGHTS and CDR2 is YDEGEE in the germline V gene. V shed 4 bases and J shed 2 bases, with 13 bases lying between them. This CDR3 is built from 16 residues. CDR3 nucleotides: TGTGCCAGCAGCCCCCCGGGTATAGCTGGGGCCAACGTCCTGACTTTC. Translation gives CASSPPGIAGANVLTF.

This clone was seen a few times. The chain recombines TRBV10-3 with TRBJ2-7; a weak D match, TRBD1 (6 bases). CDR1 is ENHRY, CDR2 SYGVKD, per germline. Trimming took 2 bases from V and 6 from J, leaving 14 bases between them. The CDR3 is made up of 14 amino acids. CDR3 protein: CAISEGGTSGEQYV. In DNA, the CDR3 is TGTGCCATCAGTGAGGGTGGGACATCGGGCGAGCAGTACGTC.